The next 13 T cell receptor beta chains were all read from a single sample in a study of blood T cells in healthy people across ages. The authors ran a second PCR of about 6 to 12 cycles using a sample-barcoded 5' primer and a J-beta primer mix. TCRdb called the 5' RACE reads again in MiXCR, with one record for every CDR3 protein. The repertoire holds 870,000 or so distinct CDR3 sequences, more than 25% seen once, with roughly a sixth in the top ten. The specimen sequenced was blood. Receptors originate from a woman older than 75 in good health.

This clonotype appeared many times. The chain combines TRBV27 with TRBJ2-7, with D perhaps given as TRBD1 or TRBD2 (5 bases each). Germline assignment: CDR1 MNHEY and CDR2 SMNVEV (reference sequence). The CDR3 loop spans 14 amino acids. Trimming left V 5 bases short and J 2 bases short, with 13 bases between. CDR3 bases: TGTGCCAGCAGTAACCGGGGACGGACCTACGAGCAGTACTTC. Its translation: CASSNRGRTYEQYF.

This clonotype was seen more than once but under ten times. The V call is TRBV2, the J call TRBJ2-3, with D possibly matching TRBD2 (5 bases). V was shortened by 3 bases and J by 0 bases, with 7 bases between the two germline ends. The CDR3 consists of 14 residues. The germline gives CDR1 SNHLY, CDR2 FYNNEI. Written as DNA, the CDR3 is TGTGCCAGCAGTGACGGGGTGAGCACAGATACGCAGTATTTT. Encoded protein: CASSDGVSTDTQYF. The full variable domain, completed using reference TRBV2 and TRBJ2-3, is EPEVTQTPSHQVTQMGQEVILRCVPISNHLYFYWYRQILGQKVEFLVSFYNNEISEKSEIFDDQFSVERPDGSNFTLKIRSTKLEDSAMYFCASSDGVSTDTQYFGPGTRLTVL.

The sample holds a few counts of this clonotype. This chain joins TRBV7-2 and TRBJ1-1; TRBD1 is a possible D gene (6 bases). Germline V CDR1 and CDR2: SGHTA, FQGNSA. Trimming pared 1 base from V and 2 bases from J, leaving 11 bases between. The CDR3 runs 15 residues. The CDR3 bases are TGTGCCAGCAGCTTAGTGGGGGGGCCCAACACTGAAGCTTTCTTT. It is translated as CASSLVGGPNTEAFF.

V is TRBV2 and J is TRBJ1-1; TRBD1 matches 9 bases. After removal of 3 bases from V and 5 bases from J, the junction contained 4 bases not matched to a gene. The CDR3 runs 14 residues. Germline lookup yields CDR1 SNHLY and CDR2 FYNNEI. The CDR3 coding sequence is TGTGCCAGCAGTGAGGGGACAGGGAGGACTGAAGCTTTCTTT. This encodes CASSEGTGRTEAFF.

Comment on this clonotype: One end of the junction does not line up with germline, which may come from a read error. This sequence joins TRBV6-6 and TRBJ1-2, with D uncertain. There are 13 residues in the CDR3. Germline V gives CDR1 MNHNY, CDR2 SVGAGI (reference sequence). CDR3 residues: CDSTTDKIDGYTF. For the CDR3, the DNA is TGTGACAGCACCACCGATAAAATAGATGGCTACACCTTC.

This clonotype was found many times. The chain couples TRBV6-6 to TRBJ1-2; D is possibly TRBD1 (5 bases). Trimming took off 0 bases at V and 2 bases at J, with 10 bases between the two ends. The CDR3 has 15 amino acids. The germline V gene has CDR1 MNHNY and CDR2 SVGAGI (reference sequence). CDR3 in amino acids: CASSYSGGKNYGYTF. DNA of the CDR3: TGTGCCAGCAGTTACTCGGGGGGTAAAAACTATGGCTACACCTTC.

As for this clonotype: A much larger clone differs from this one at a single base, so this may be a read error. This chain joins TRBV28 and TRBJ2-3; TRBD1 agrees at 7 bases. V gave up 3 bases and J gave up 6 bases; unmatched junction bases: 9. CDR3 length equals 15 residues. CDR1 is MDHEN and CDR2 is SYDVKM in the germline V gene. The CDR3 spells CASSLLRQGWDTQYF. The DNA of the CDR3 is TGTGCCAGCAGTTTGCTTCGACAGGGTTGGGATACGCAGTATTTT.

This clonotype came up many times. The gene calls are TRBV24-1 and TRBJ1-2; D possibly corresponds to TRBD1 (6 bases). The CDR3 covers 14 residues. The V and J ends lost 3 bases and 4 bases respectively, with 11 bases between them. CDR1 and CDR2 from the germline V gene are KGHDR and SFDVKD. The CDR3 here is CATSDRTGTYGYTF. The CDR3 DNA sequence: TGTGCCACCAGTGATAGAACAGGGACCTATGGCTACACCTTC.

In this sample, this clonotype turned up many times. V is TRBV6-6 and J is TRBJ2-3, with D possibly being TRBD2 (6 bases). The CDR3 covers 16 residues. V was pared by 1 base and J by 4 bases, with 15 bases between. The V gene's germline CDR1 is MNHNY and CDR2 SVGAGI (reference sequence). CDR3 sequence reads: CASSYYSGSGPDTQYF. In DNA form, the CDR3 reads TGTGCCAGCAGTTACTACAGTGGCAGCGGGCCAGATACGCAGTATTTT.

This clonotype showed up many times. V is TRBV20-1 and J is TRBJ2-1, with 8 bases that match TRBD2. J gave up 8 bases and V 0 bases, and 9 bases lay outside the gene matches. The CDR3 extends over 15 amino acids. Germline V gene data show CDR1 as DFQATT and CDR2 as SNEGSKA (reference sequence). The chain's CDR3 is CSARDPAGVSDEQFF. The CDR3 coding sequence is TGCAGTGCTAGAGACCCAGCGGGGGTGAGTGATGAGCAGTTCTTC.

This clonotype was counted only a few times. As DNA, the CDR3 is TGTGCCAGCAGCCAGCCGACAGGGTCGGTTTTCGGGGTTGGGAATTCACCCCTCCACTTT. This gives the protein CASSQPTGSVFGVGNSPLHF. The chain is built from TRBV4-2 and TRBJ1-6; 7 bases agree with TRBD1. This CDR3 region has 20 residues. The junction had 21 bases not matched to a gene; V was cut back by 3 bases and J by 7 bases. Germline V gene lookup returns CDR1 LGHNA and CDR2 YNFKEQ.

This clonotype was observed at least ten times. V and J are TRBV5-1 and TRBJ2-3; D is undetermined. CDR3 length: 13 amino acids. Germline values: CDR1 SGHRS, CDR2 YFSETQ. V was trimmed by 0 bases and J by 5 bases, leaving 7 bases between them. CDR3 protein: CASSLDRQDTQYF. The CDR3 DNA is TGCGCCAGCAGCTTGGACAGACAAGATACGCAGTATTTT.

The chain combines TRBV2 with TRBJ1-2, with D perhaps TRBD1 (6 bases). CDR1 is SNHLY and CDR2 is FYNNEI in the germline V gene. The CDR3 is 15 amino acids. V was shortened by 5 bases and J by 4 bases, with 17 bases between the two germline ends. CDR3 sequence (DNA): TGTGCCAGCAGTCAACAGGGCGTCCCTCTCTATGGCTACACCTTC. Encoded protein: CASSQQGVPLYGYTF.